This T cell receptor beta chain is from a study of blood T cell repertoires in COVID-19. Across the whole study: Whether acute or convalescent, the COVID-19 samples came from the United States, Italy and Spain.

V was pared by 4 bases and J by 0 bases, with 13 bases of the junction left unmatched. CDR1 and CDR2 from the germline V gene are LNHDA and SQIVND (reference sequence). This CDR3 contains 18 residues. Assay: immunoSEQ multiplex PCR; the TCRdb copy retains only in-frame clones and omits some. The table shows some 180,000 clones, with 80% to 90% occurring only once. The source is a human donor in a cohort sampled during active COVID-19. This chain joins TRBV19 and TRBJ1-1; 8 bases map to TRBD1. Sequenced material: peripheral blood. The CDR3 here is CASSRRQGRVYMNTEAFF. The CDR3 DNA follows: TGTGCCAGTAGTAGGAGACAGGGGAGAGTATACATGAACACTGAAGCTTTCTTT.